The 29 T cell receptor beta chains below all came from one sample that was sequenced in a study of CD8+CD57+ T cells in acquired aplastic anemia (dated by TCRdb to the late 2010s). Sequencing was carried out with an Illumina HiSeq 2000. TCR beta VDJ combination and CDR3 sequence profiling used genomic DNA as the template. TCRdb cleaned the public reads at Q25 with fastp, built clones with MiXCR and kept in-frame beta chains. Rows are unified per CDR3 protein, each entry keeping the most common DNA and genes. This sample gives approximately 250,000 distinct CDR3 sequences in total; 82% of them show up just once. About 41% of the sample belongs to the ten largest clones. The patients picked for sequencing were ones in whom flow cytometry had shown an expansion of CD8+CD57+ cells. Source material: sorted CD4+, CD8+, or CD8+CD57+ T cells (not recorded which) from PBMCs. The receptors stem from a human donor with aplastic anemia.

The V call is TRBV7-6, the J call TRBJ2-5; tentative D call: TRBD2 (5 bases). Germline V gives CDR1 SGHVS, CDR2 FNYEAQ. The CDR3 covers 15 residues. V lost 6 bases to trimming and J lost 7 bases, with 21 bases between them. The CDR3 DNA reads as TGTGCCAGCAGTTCCGCCCGGGCCGGGGAAGGGACCCAGTACTTC. Protein: CASSSARAGEGTQYF.

This chain links TRBV2 with TRBJ2-7, with TRBD1 as a possible D gene (5 bases). The CDR3 runs 13 residues. Germline-derived CDR1 and CDR2 are SNHLY and FYNNEI. V was clipped by 6 bases and J by 8 bases, with 17 bases between them. The CDR3: CASSHRGSNQQYV. CDR3 in DNA: TGTGCCAGCAGCCATAGGGGCAGCAATCAGCAGTACGTC.

The chain joins TRBV9 to TRBJ1-2; a weak D match, TRBD1 (5 bases). Trimming cost V 2 bases and J 12 bases, with 23 bases left between them. The CDR3 sequence is 15 residues long. CDR1 and CDR2 from the germline V gene are SGDLS and YYNGEE. CDR3 protein: CASSVGDREGGNNTF. The CDR3 DNA reads as TGTGCCAGCAGCGTGGGGGACCGCGAGGGAGGAAACAACACCTTC.

The chain recombines TRBV2 with TRBJ2-5, with 9 bases matching TRBD2. The DNA end favors TRBJ2-7, so the J call may be wrong. CDR3 length: 13 amino acids. CDR1 SNHLY and CDR2 FYNNEI come from the germline V gene. The CDR3 loop is CASRRLAAYEQYF. As DNA, the CDR3 is TGTGCCAGCAGGCGACTAGCGGCCTACGAGCAGTACTTC.

V usage is TRBV25-1 and J usage is TRBJ2-7; 8 positions match TRBD1. This CDR3 is 16 amino acids long. CDR1 and CDR2 from the germline V gene are MGHDK and SYGVNS. After removal of 1 base from V and 4 bases from J, the junction contained 9 bases not matched to a gene. This chain's CDR3 is CASSESGTGWGYEQYF. For the CDR3, the DNA is TGTGCCAGCAGTGAATCGGGGACAGGTTGGGGATACGAGCAGTACTTC.

The V gene is TRBV2, the J gene TRBJ2-3, with no clear D. The CDR3 length is 14 residues. Trimming stripped 4 bases from V and 0 bases from J, with 8 bases between. Per germline, CDR1 SNHLY and CDR2 FYNNEI. The CDR3 sequence is CASSGTRSTDTQYF. Here the CDR3 DNA reads TGTGCCAGCAGTGGGACCCGAAGCACAGATACGCAGTATTTT.

Of note for this clonotype: A read error may account for a junction end that differs from germline. This rearrangement joins TRBV7-8 to TRBJ2-7; 11 positions match TRBD2. Germline loops: CDR1 SGHVS, CDR2 FQNEAQ. The CDR3 is made up of 14 amino acids. The CDR3 loop reads CASSLAGGFDTQYF. Here the CDR3 DNA reads TGTGCTAGCAGCTTAGCGGGAGGGTTCGATACGCAGTATTTC.

This chain uses TRBV7-9 with TRBJ1-1; a weak D match, TRBD1 (6 bases). CDR3 size: 14 residues. The germline V gene has CDR1 SEHNR and CDR2 FQNEAQ (reference sequence). Trimming took off 3 bases at V and 5 bases at J, with 13 bases between the two ends. The CDR3 is CASSLKTGRTEAFF. DNA of the CDR3: TGTGCCAGCAGCTTGAAAACAGGGAGGACTGAAGCTTTCTTT. Full variable domain (remainder filled in from reference TRBV7-9 and TRBJ1-1): DTGVSQNPRHKITKRGQNVTFRCDPISEHNRLYWYRQTLGQGPEFLTYFQNEAQLEKSRLLSDRFSAERPKGSFSTLEIQRTEQGDSAMYLCASSLKTGRTEAFFGQGTRLTVV.

As to this clonotype: The limits of the CDR3 on the DNA are not certain, so only TCRdb's listed CDR3 is given. J is TRBJ2-7 and V is TRBV11-3; the tabulated D call, TRBD1, remains unverified against the DNA. Germline V lookup: CDR1 SGHNT, CDR2 YENEEA. The CDR3 is 18 amino acids in total, end residues counted. CDR3 region: CASSLDLTGNTEAFFEYV.

As concerns this clonotype: An end of the junction differs from the germline gene, which may be a read error. This sequence joins TRBV7-6 and TRBJ2-3, with 7 bases aligning to TRBD1. The CDR3 loop spans 14 amino acids. From germline, CDR1 is SGHVS and CDR2 FNYEAQ. The CDR3 DNA sequence: TGTGCCAGCAGCTTAGCCCACGGGACAGAAAAGACCCATTTT. The encoded protein is CASSLAHGTEKTHF.

This chain connects TRBV6-5 to TRBJ1-6; the D is unclear. The germline V gene has CDR1 MNHEY and CDR2 SVGAGI. V dropped 6 bases and J dropped 9 bases, with 24 bases sitting between them. This CDR3 is built from 17 residues. In DNA, the CDR3 is TGTGCCAGCAGCCAAGATTCCGAGGCCGGGTTGGTTTCACCCCTCCACTTT. Translation gives CASSQDSEAGLVSPLHF.

This clonotype was found a few times. At one end the junction does not follow the germline gene, possibly because of a read error. This chain uses TRBV9 with TRBJ2-3; weak D call: TRBD2 (6 bases). The CDR3 runs 13 residues. Germline V gives CDR1 SGDLS, CDR2 YYNGEE. CDR3 sequence (DNA): TGTGCCAGCGGGAACGGGGGTGAAAAACTGTTTTTTTTT. It codes for CASGNGGEKLFFF.

The chain links TRBV19 to TRBJ2-1, with D perhaps TRBD1 (5 bases). The CDR3 contains 16 residues. V lost 5 bases and J 16 bases, leaving 30 bases between the germline ends. The germline V gene has CDR1 LNHDA and CDR2 SQIVND (reference sequence). The CDR3 protein is CASSGAGTSSNEQLFF. CDR3 bases: TGTGCCAGTAGTGGGGCAGGAACGTCTTCCAATGAGCAGCTCTTCTTC.

The chain combines TRBV2 with TRBJ1-2, with 9 positions matching TRBD1. Germline trimming cut 5 bases from V and 6 bases from J; bases unmatched to any gene: 4. The CDR3 has 13 residues. The germline gives CDR1 SNHLY, CDR2 FYNNEI. The CDR3 bases are TGTGCCAGCAGTATCCGACAGGGGGATGGCTACACCTTC. This translates into CASSIRQGDGYTF.

With regard to this clonotype: Germline is not matched at one junction end, which may reflect a read error. This chain connects TRBV5-1 to TRBJ1-2; the D is unclear. The germline V gene has CDR1 SGHRS and CDR2 YFSETQ. CDR3 length: 16 residues. The CDR3 nucleotides read TGTGCCAGCAGCTTTAGTCTCTATGAGCACGTATATGGCTACACCTTC. Translation: CASSFSLYEHVYGYTF. Full variable domain (missing parts from reference TRBV5-1 and TRBJ1-2): KAGVTQTPRYLIKTRGQQVTLSCSPISGHRSVSWYQQTPGQGLQFLFEYFSETQRNKGNFPGRFSGRQFSNSRSEMNVSTLELGDSALYLCASSFSLYEHVYGYTFGSGTRLTVV.

The sample holds many counts of this clonotype. The DNA for the CDR3 is TGTGCCAGCAAAGTTGGACAGATTGAAAAACTGTTTTTT. This sequence encodes CASKVGQIEKLFF. The rearrangement uses TRBV2 and TRBJ1-4, with D tentatively TRBD1 (6 bases). CDR1 SNHLY and CDR2 FYNNEI come from the germline V gene. This CDR3 has 13 amino acids. The ends were cut back, 7 bases at V and 7 bases at J, with 13 bases in the middle.

A remark on this clonotype: Likely a read error: the CDR3 ends without its conserved phenylalanine or tryptophan. No DNA is shown, since the ends of the CDR3 on it are uncertain; the CDR3 is the one TCRdb lists. The chain carries TRBV7-9 and TRBJ2-3; TRBD1, the table's D call, was not compared with the DNA. A total of 13 residues make up the CDR3, ends included. Germline assignment: CDR1 SEHNR and CDR2 FQNEAQ (reference sequence). The CDR3 here is CASSLPRSAPHSG.

To note about this clonotype: The CDR3 does not end in the conserved phenylalanine or tryptophan, so this is likely a read error. The limits of the CDR3 on the DNA are not certain, so only TCRdb's listed CDR3 is given. The V gene is TRBV7-3, the J gene TRBJ2-3; TRBD1, the table's D call, was not compared with the DNA. The CDR3 sequence runs 13 residues, both termini included. Germline CDR1 SGHTA, CDR2 FQGTGA. CDR3 region: CASSLRGRGTGEL.

This clonotype showed up just once. This rearrangement joins TRBV7-9 to TRBJ2-1; 9 positions match TRBD2. The CDR3 extends over 16 amino acids. After removal of 3 bases from V and 8 bases from J, the junction contained 11 bases not matched to a gene. The germline gives CDR1 SEHNR, CDR2 FQNEAQ (reference sequence). CDR3 amino acids: CASSFKQSGGSDEQFF. The DNA for the CDR3 is TGTGCCAGCAGCTTCAAACAGAGCGGGGGGAGCGATGAGCAGTTCTTC.

The chain has TRBV7-9 and TRBJ2-7; unclear D gene. The CDR3 consists of 14 residues. From germline, CDR1 is SEHNR and CDR2 FQNEAQ (reference sequence). Trimming cost V 4 bases and J 4 bases, with 14 bases left between them. The CDR3 region is CASSSGSDAYEQYF. Written as DNA, the CDR3 is TGTGCCAGCAGCTCCGGTAGTGACGCGTACGAGCAGTACTTC.

This chain joins TRBV10-3 and TRBJ2-7; D gene ambiguous. The CDR3 has 13 amino acids. Trimming cost V 7 bases and J 1 base, with 11 bases left between them. Per the germline V gene, CDR1 is ENHRY and CDR2 is SYGVKD. The CDR3 loop is CAITPGVSYEQYF. CDR3 in DNA: TGTGCCATCACCCCAGGAGTTTCCTACGAGCAGTACTTC.

This clonotype has just one count. This chain joins TRBV7-2 and TRBJ2-5, with a tentative D call TRBD1 (5 bases). The V end lost 11 bases, the J end lost 7 bases, and 17 bases lay between the germline ends. The CDR3 covers 12 residues. Germline V gives CDR1 SGHTA, CDR2 FQGNSA. The CDR3 region is CAGHLARGTQYF. CDR3 bases: TGTGCCGGACACTTGGCTAGGGGGACCCAGTACTTC.

V is TRBV7-8 and J is TRBJ2-7; 10 nucleotides agree with TRBD1. The CDR3 is 15 residues long. Germline CDR1 reads SGHVS; CDR2 reads FQNEAQ. J was trimmed by 4 bases and V by 0 bases; bases with no gene match: 3. The CDR3 DNA follows: TGTGCCAGCAGCTTAGCGACAGGGGGCGGGTACGAGCAGTACTTC. Protein: CASSLATGGGYEQYF. Full variable domain (rest looked up from reference TRBV7-8 and TRBJ2-7): GAGVSQSPRYKVAKRGQDVALRCDPISGHVSLFWYQQALGQGPEFLTYFQNEAQLDKSGLPSDRFFAERPEGSVSTLKIQRTQQEDSAVYLCASSLATGGGYEQYFGPGTRLTVT.

On this clonotype: One junction end does not reproduce the germline sequence, and a read error may be involved. The chain couples TRBV10-1 to TRBJ2-5; D is ambiguous. The CDR3 is 11 amino acids. CDR1 and CDR2 from the germline V gene are WNHNN and SYGVQD (reference sequence). The CDR3 coding sequence is TGCGCCAGCACGATCGACCGGAGCCATGACTTC. Amino acids: CASTIDRSHDF.

Concerning this clonotype: The CDR3 carries no conserved terminal phenylalanine or tryptophan, so it likely arises from a read error. The limits of the CDR3 on the DNA are not certain, so only TCRdb's listed CDR3 is given. The chain uses TRBV7-8 and TRBJ2-2; TRBD1 is the table's D call and was not checked against the DNA. The CDR3 has 13 amino acids, counting both end residues. CDR1 and CDR2 (germline): SGHVS, FQNEAQ. CDR3 sequence: CASSMSRAGDTHY.

Comments on this clonotype: Mismatch with germline at one junction end may stem from a read error. The genes are TRBV7-9 and TRBJ1-6; D may be TRBD1 (6 bases). Germline lookup yields CDR1 SEHNR and CDR2 FQNEAQ (reference sequence). CDR3 size: 14 residues. CDR3 residues: CASSFERSGGRVDF. In nucleotides, the CDR3 is TGTGCCAGCAGCTTTGAAAGAAGCGGGGGGCGCGTTGACTTT.

On this clonotype itself: The CDR3 carries no conserved terminal phenylalanine or tryptophan, so it likely arises from a read error. The DNA is omitted, as the CDR3 cannot be located on it reliably, and the CDR3 follows TCRdb's listing. CDR3 amino acids: CASSDGGGHDTQFV. The V gene is TRBV2, the J gene TRBJ2-3; the table's TRBD1 call for D was not verified on the DNA. The CDR3 adds up to 14 amino acids, both ends counted. Germline assignment: CDR1 SNHLY and CDR2 FYNNEI.

V and J are TRBV7-6 and TRBJ2-7; TRBD2 aligns across 7 bases. V gave up 2 bases and J gave up 4 bases; unmatched junction bases: 17. This CDR3 is built from 18 residues. Germline assignment: CDR1 SGHVS and CDR2 FNYEAQ. CDR3 residues: CASSLFTGGTYNEYEQYV. The DNA for the CDR3 is TGTGCCAGCAGCTTATTTACGGGGGGAACCTACAATGAGTACGAGCAGTACGTC.

This clonotype was recorded once. Germline is not matched at one junction end, which may reflect a read error. The chain employs TRBV2 and TRBJ2-3; D is undetermined. Germline CDR1 reads SNHLY; CDR2 reads FYNNEI. This CDR3 is 13 amino acids long. CDR3 amino acids: CASSPESKTEAFF. The CDR3 DNA sequence: TGTGCCAGCAGTCCGGAGAGCAAAACTGAAGCGTTCTTT.